The 23 T cell receptor beta chains given below trace back to one sample, sequenced in a study of CD8+ T cells in alopecia areata. Indicated treatment: oral pan-JAK inhibitor, 5-10 mg twice daily. TCR sequencing used cDNA made by reverse transcription of extracted RNA. TCRdb's copy holds only in-frame clones and misses some; the assay was immunoSEQ multiplex PCR. In the table there are about 260,000 clones, 60% of which are singletons. The specimen comprised CD4+ T cells sorted from blood, sampled around week 53, from a patient treated with tofacitinib. The receptors come from a human donor with alopecia areata.

This chain links TRBV7-9 with TRBJ2-1, with 8 bases lining up with TRBD2. Germline V CDR1 and CDR2: SEHNR, FQNEAQ (reference sequence). This CDR3 has 15 amino acids. V trimming: 2 bases; J trimming: 4 bases; junction bases outside the gene matches: 4. CDR3 residues: CASSLLRGGYNEQFF. The CDR3 bases are TGTGCCAGCAGCTTACTCCGGGGGGGTTACAATGAGCAGTTCTTC.

This chain connects TRBV5-6 to TRBJ1-2; possibly TRBD1 for D (6 bases). Germline V gene sequence: CDR1 SGHDT, CDR2 YYEEEE. V lost 2 bases to trimming and J lost 4 bases, with 9 bases between them. This CDR3 spans 13 amino acids. DNA for the CDR3: TGTGCCAGCAGCTTTACAGGGAGCTATGGCTACACCTTC. Its protein is CASSFTGSYGYTF.

There are a few counts of this clone. This chain connects TRBV29-1 to TRBJ1-6, with D uncertain. From germline, CDR1 is SQVTM and CDR2 ANQGSEA. The CDR3 length is 13 residues. V was pared by 6 bases and J by 9 bases, with 15 bases between. This CDR3 reads CSVAVRVGSPLHF. The CDR3 DNA follows: TGCAGCGTCGCTGTAAGGGTGGGTTCACCCCTCCACTTT.

This chain connects TRBV30 to TRBJ1-1; no clear D gene. V was shortened by 0 bases and J by 1 base, with 21 bases between the two germline ends. The CDR3 is made up of 18 amino acids. The germline CDR1 and CDR2 sequences are GTSNPN and SVGIG (reference sequence). The CDR3 DNA reads TGTGCCTGGAGTGTTGCCCCCTGGGGAAGAGGGAAGAACACTGAAGCTTTCTTT. Translation gives CAWSVAPWGRGKNTEAFF.

The rearrangement joins TRBV29-1 to TRBJ1-2; D gene unclear. Germline lookup yields CDR1 SQVTM and CDR2 ANQGSEA. CDR3 length: 12 amino acids. The V end lost 4 bases, the J end lost 7 bases, and 13 bases lay between the germline ends. The CDR3 loop reads CSVGRTAGGYTF. CDR3 nucleotide sequence: TGCAGCGTTGGACGGACCGCGGGTGGCTACACCTTC. Full variable domain (rest looked up from reference TRBV29-1 and TRBJ1-2): SAVISQKPSRDICQRGTSLTIQCQVDSQVTMMFWYRQQPGQSLTLIATANQGSEATYESGFVIDKFPISRPNLTFSTLTVSNMSPEDSSIYLCSVGRTAGGYTFGSGTRLTVV.

V gene TRBV30 combines with J gene TRBJ1-6; D is possibly TRBD1 (6 bases). CDR1 is GTSNPN, CDR2 SVGIG, per germline (reference sequence). This CDR3 is built from 17 residues. Trimming cost V 3 bases and J 4 bases, with 19 bases left between them. The CDR3 reads CAWRIDRRLMYNSPLHF. CDR3 sequence (DNA): TGTGCCTGGAGAATCGACAGGCGACTTATGTATAATTCACCCCTCCACTTT.

The gene calls are TRBV30 and TRBJ1-6; 10 bases agree with TRBD1. CDR3 length: 14 amino acids. The V and J ends lost 3 bases and 7 bases, in that order; junction bases with no gene match: 3. In germline, CDR1 is GTSNPN, CDR2 SVGIG (reference sequence). CDR3 sequence reads: CAWRADRGNSPLHF. The DNA of the CDR3 is TGTGCCTGGAGGGCGGACAGGGGGAATTCACCCCTCCACTTT.

DNA of the CDR3: TGCGCCAGCAGTCATGGCTACACCTTC. Protein sequence: CASSHGYTF. This sequence joins TRBV23-1 and TRBJ1-2; no definite D call. TRBV23-1 is marked as an open reading frame, function uncertain. This CDR3 comprises 9 residues. Trimming removed 3 bases from V and 7 bases from J, with 0 bases in between.

The sample holds a few counts of this clone. The chain joins TRBV29-1 to TRBJ1-4; 7 bases fit TRBD1. CDR3 size: 12 residues. V shed 6 bases, J shed 5 bases, and the junction held 3 bases outside the gene matches. Germline values: CDR1 SQVTM, CDR2 ANQGSEA. As DNA, the CDR3 is TGCAGCGTGACGGGACAGAATGAAAAACTGTTTTTT. This encodes CSVTGQNEKLFF. Looking up the rest from reference TRBV29-1 and TRBJ1-4 gives the full variable domain: SAVISQKPSRDICQRGTSLTIQCQVDSQVTMMFWYRQQPGQSLTLIATANQGSEATYESGFVIDKFPISRPNLTFSTLTVSNMSPEDSSIYLCSVTGQNEKLFFGSGTQLSVL.

This clone was recorded only once. This sequence joins TRBV5-1 and TRBJ1-4; D is unclear. This CDR3 has 14 residues. Trimming removed 0 bases at V and 6 bases at J, with 9 bases between. Germline CDR1 and CDR2: SGHRS and YFSETQ. The DNA of the CDR3 is TGCGCCAGCAGCTTGGAAGGGAGGGATGAAAAACTGTTTTTT. This encodes CASSLEGRDEKLFF.

A remark on this clone: Other nucleotide sequences in the sample specify the same CDR3. The J gene is TRBJ1-2, the V gene TRBV20-1; D ambiguous. Trimming removed 3 bases at V and 3 bases at J, with 5 bases between. This CDR3 has 11 amino acids. Looked up from germline, CDR1 is DFQATT and CDR2 is SNEGSKA (reference sequence). CDR3 protein: CSARRDYGYTF. The CDR3 nucleotides read TGCAGTGCTAGGAGGGACTATGGCTACACCTTC.

A few counts support this clone. J is TRBJ1-2 and V is TRBV7-9; D unclear. Trimming removed 4 bases at V and 4 bases at J, with 7 bases between. This CDR3 has 12 amino acids. Germline CDR1 is SEHNR and CDR2 is FQNEAQ (reference sequence). CDR3 bases: TGTGCCAGCAGCTCCCGGAGCTATGGCTACACCTTC. This sequence encodes CASSSRSYGYTF.

This chain joins TRBV9 and TRBJ2-5; no definite D call. Trimming stripped 6 bases from V and 5 bases from J, with 14 bases between. The CDR3 runs to 13 residues. The V gene's germline CDR1 is SGDLS and CDR2 YYNGEE. The CDR3 is CASTQTKRETQYF. The CDR3 DNA is TGTGCCAGCACCCAAACGAAACGGGAGACCCAGTACTTC.

The chain uses TRBV2 and TRBJ1-5; D possibly corresponds to TRBD1 (5 bases). The length of the CDR3 is 12 residues. V lost 6 bases and J 8 bases, leaving 11 bases between the germline ends. CDR1 and CDR2 (germline): SNHLY, FYNNEI. This CDR3 reads CASSQGSEPQHF. In DNA, the CDR3 is TGTGCCAGCAGCCAGGGTTCGGAGCCCCAGCATTTT.

The chain links TRBV29-1 to TRBJ1-5; D might be TRBD1 (5 bases). The V end lost 6 bases, the J end lost 1 base, and 13 bases lay between the germline ends. Germline CDR1 SQVTM, CDR2 ANQGSEA. The CDR3 length is 14 residues. The CDR3 DNA sequence: TGCAGCGTCTCCGCGGGGGTCAGCAATCAGCCCCAGCATTTT. Translating gives CSVSAGVSNQPQHF.

This clone was seen only a few times. CDR3 bases: TGCGCCAGCAGCCAAGATTGGGGATCAACTAATGAAAAACTGTTTTTT. It yields the protein CASSQDWGSTNEKLFF. V gene TRBV4-3 combines with J gene TRBJ1-4; the D is unclear. V lost 0 bases and J 0 bases, leaving 8 bases between the germline ends. The CDR3 sequence is 16 residues long. The V gene's germline CDR1 is LGHNA and CDR2 YSLEER.

J is TRBJ1-5 and V is TRBV5-6; no clear D gene. The CDR3 length is 13 residues. V was clipped by 1 base and J by 4 bases, with 6 bases between them. The germline V gene encodes CDR1 SGHDT and CDR2 YYEEEE. The CDR3 DNA reads TGTGCCAGCAGCTTGTACGGAAATCAGCCCCAGCATTTT. Protein product: CASSLYGNQPQHF.

The chain couples TRBV15 to TRBJ2-1, with D possibly called TRBD1 or TRBD2 (6 bases each). CDR1 is LNHNV, CDR2 YYDKDF, per germline (reference sequence). The CDR3 length is 12 residues. V lost 5 bases and J 10 bases, leaving 12 bases between the germline ends. CDR3 region: CATSRGRGEQFF. The CDR3 region has the DNA TGTGCCACCAGCCGGGGGCGCGGAGAGCAGTTCTTC.

The chain uses TRBV15 and TRBJ1-2, with a possible D match to TRBD1 (6 bases). V was trimmed by 1 base and J by 6 bases, leaving 9 bases between them. Germline V gives CDR1 LNHNV, CDR2 YYDKDF (reference sequence). The length of the CDR3 is 13 residues. CDR3 coding DNA: TGTGCCACCAGCAGAGTTCGGACAGATGGCTACACCTTC. Its translation: CATSRVRTDGYTF.

This clone appeared a few times. This chain joins TRBV29-1 and TRBJ2-5; D ambiguous. With 6 bases removed from V and 1 base from J, the gap between germline ends came to 9 bases. This CDR3 contains 12 residues. Germline CDR1 reads SQVTM; CDR2 reads ANQGSEA. This chain's CDR3 is CSVPLVQETQYF. CDR3 bases: TGCAGCGTGCCCCTCGTCCAAGAGACCCAGTACTTC.

The table lists this clone with a few counts. This chain joins TRBV30 and TRBJ2-7; D perhaps matches TRBD1 (6 bases). There are 14 residues in the CDR3. Germline V gene lookup returns CDR1 GTSNPN and CDR2 SVGIG (reference sequence). Trimming left V 8 bases short and J 3 bases short, with 20 bases between. The CDR3 spells CAGFDRPPLYEQYF. CDR3 nucleotide sequence: TGTGCCGGCTTCGACAGGCCGCCCCTCTACGAGCAGTACTTC.

In this sample, this clone turned up a few times. Within the sample, other DNA sequences also encode this same CDR3. This chain links TRBV29-1 with TRBJ2-5, with 8 positions matching TRBD2. V lost 6 bases and J lost 4; bases outside the gene matches: 7. The germline V gene has CDR1 SQVTM and CDR2 ANQGSEA. This CDR3 is 13 amino acids long. The CDR3 sequence is CSVERGGRETQYF. CDR3 nucleotides: TGCAGCGTGGAACGGGGGGGCAGAGAGACCCAGTACTTC.

With regard to this clone: At one end the junction does not follow the germline gene, possibly because of a read error. This rearrangement joins TRBV20-1 to TRBJ2-1, with 9 bases aligning to TRBD2. From germline, CDR1 is DFQATT and CDR2 SNEGSKA (reference sequence). This CDR3 is 11 amino acids long. This CDR3 reads CSARESGGRVF. Here the CDR3 DNA reads TGCAGTGCTAGAGAGAGCGGGGGGAGAGTCTTC.